This T cell receptor beta chain originates from a study of cytomegalovirus exposure and HLA in healthy donors. General study results and limits: For most subjects, TCR beta sequences were reported to predict HLA-A and HLA-B alleles with accuracy. TRBV6-2, TRBV6-3 and some other V segments were unresolvable in 87-base-pair reads. Near-uniform donor sequencing depth was presumed by presence/absence analyses.

CDR3 length equals 11 residues. Germline lookup yields CDR1 SEHNR and CDR2 FQNEAQ (reference sequence). V lost 4 bases, J lost 5 bases, and 5 bases lay in between. 60 Vbeta and 13 Jbeta primers were used in PCR. How the authors handled the data: Roughly 11 million shared chains were among the about 80 million unique TCR beta chains that a later analysis counted. Some clones are missing from TCRdb's copy, which holds only in-frame ones; the method was immunoSEQ multiplex PCR. Clone size and V and J calls were adopted from that table, with D and trimming inferred from the DNA. The profile shows roughly 120,000 clones, roughly 82% of them singletons. Comments on this clone: The antigen remains undetermined. The same CDR3 can be traced to other DNA sequences in this sample.

This sequence was found in a human donor in good health. Sequenced material: PBMCs. The V and J genes are TRBV7-9 and TRBJ2-5; D ambiguous. The chain's CDR3 is CASSSRETQYF. CDR3 bases: TGTGCCAGCAGCTCTAGGGAGACCCAGTACTTC. Using reference TRBV7-9 and TRBJ2-5 for the parts outside the CDR3, the full variable domain is DTGVSQNPRHKITKRGQNVTFRCDPISEHNRLYWYRQTLGQGPEFLTYFQNEAQLEKSRLLSDRFSAERPKGSFSTLEIQRTEQGDSAMYLCASSSRETQYFGPGTRLLVL.